This T cell receptor (beta chain) was sequenced in a study of blood T cell repertoires in COVID-19. Germline values: CDR1 LNHNV, CDR2 YYDKDF (reference sequence). V lost 3 bases, J lost 4 bases, and 9 bases lay in between. This CDR3 is built from 13 residues. Repertoires were generated with immunoSEQ multiplex PCR, while TCRdb's copy carries only in-frame clones and drops some. The sample lists under 300,000 clones, approximately 90% seen once, with about 2.2% in the top ten. The origin of this receptor is a man younger than 40 who had recovered from COVID-19. Material for sequencing was peripheral blood. The V gene is TRBV15, the J gene TRBJ2-5; no reliable D call. CDR3 nucleotides: TGTGCCACCAGCAGGCCGGTTCTAGAGACCCAGTACTTC. Translated: CATSRPVLETQYF. Using reference TRBV15 and TRBJ2-5 for the parts outside the CDR3, the full variable domain is DAMVIQNPRYQVTQFGKPVTLSCSQTLNHNVMYWYQQKSSQAPKLLFHYYDKDFNNEADTPDNFQSRRPNTSFCFLDIRSPGLGDTAMYLCATSRPVLETQYFGPGTRLLVL.